These 25 T cell receptor beta chains share one sample of origin, sequenced in a study of OX40 agonist ivuxolimab in advanced cancers. Clones were sequenced by immunoSEQ multiplex PCR, and TCRdb holds only the in-frame ones, with some missing. The sample has approximately 81,000 clones; 65% to 85% are singletons. Sequences were derived from CD4+ or CD8+ T cells sorted from blood, sampled in a trial of the OX40 agonist ivuxolimab. The receptors here all came from an adult with an advanced solid tumor such as melanoma, head and neck, liver or kidney cancer.

The V call is TRBV27, the J call TRBJ2-5; 7 bases fit TRBD1. The J call is doubtful: the DNA matches TRBJ2-7 better. The CDR3 covers 16 residues. Germline V lookup: CDR1 MNHEY, CDR2 SMNVEV (reference sequence). CDR3 coding DNA: TGTGCCAGCAGTTTATCCCCGGGACAGAGGACCTACGAGCAGTACTTC. Encoded protein: CASSLSPGQRTYEQYF.

This clone has just one count. The V and J genes are TRBV6-5 and TRBJ1-5, with D uncertain. Germline V lookup: CDR1 MNHEY, CDR2 SVGAGI. This CDR3 comprises 13 residues. V dropped 6 bases and J dropped 2 bases, with 8 bases sitting between them. CDR3 nucleotides: TGTGCCAGCAGCCCGGATGGCAATCAGCCCCAGCATTTT. Translating gives CASSPDGNQPQHF.

For the CDR3, the DNA is TGTGCCAGCAGCCAGACTAGCGGGGGCCGCTACGAGCAGTACTTC. Translated: CASSQTSGGRYEQYF. The chain links TRBV7-8 to TRBJ2-5, with TRBD2 matching over 12 bases. The J call is in doubt because the DNA end fits TRBJ2-7 better. Germline assignment: CDR1 SGHVS and CDR2 FQNEAQ. The CDR3 runs 15 residues.

The chain has TRBV5-1 and TRBJ1-2; 10 bases fit TRBD1. CDR3 length: 13 residues. V was pared by 4 bases and J by 7 bases, with 4 bases of the junction left unmatched. Germline V CDR1 and CDR2: SGHRS, YFSETQ. The CDR3 loop is CASSPGQGVGYTF. In DNA, the CDR3 is TGCGCCAGCAGCCCTGGACAGGGGGTTGGCTACACCTTC.

The sample holds one count of this clone. The CDR3 loop is CASSPGEANTEAFF. CDR3 nucleotide sequence: TGTGCCAGCAGCCCAGGTGAAGCGAACACTGAAGCTTTCTTT. The chain recombines TRBV6-6 with TRBJ1-1, with D unclear. Germline V CDR1 and CDR2: MNHNY, SVGAGI (reference sequence). The V gene lost 6 bases and the J gene lost 1 base, with 12 bases spanning the gap. The CDR3 spans 14 residues.

The chain links TRBV19 to TRBJ1-4; tentatively, D is TRBD1 (5 bases). The V gene's germline CDR1 is LNHDA and CDR2 SQIVND (reference sequence). The V gene lost 1 base and the J gene lost 8 bases, with 14 bases spanning the gap. The CDR3 length is 15 residues. This chain's CDR3 is CASSIAGTLIEKLFF. CDR3 DNA: TGTGCCAGTAGTATAGCCGGGACGTTGATCGAAAAACTGTTTTTT.

This clone was picked up a small number of times. V and J are TRBV29-1 and TRBJ2-1, with D possibly being TRBD1 or TRBD2 (5 bases each). From germline, CDR1 is SQVTM and CDR2 ANQGSEA. The V gene lost 3 bases and the J gene lost 0 bases, with 6 bases spanning the gap. The CDR3 has 13 residues. In DNA form, the CDR3 reads TGCAGCGTTGATGGGACCTCCTACAATGAGCAGTTCTTC. As protein: CSVDGTSYNEQFF.

The chain employs TRBV2 and TRBJ2-1, with 9 bases identical to TRBD1. The germline CDR1 and CDR2 sequences are SNHLY and FYNNEI. V dropped 5 bases and J dropped 0; count of bases not matched to a gene: 2. The CDR3 loop spans 15 amino acids. CDR3 nucleotides: TGTGCCAGCAGTTCGACAGGGGGCTCCTACAATGAGCAGTTCTTC. This encodes CASSSTGGSYNEQFF.

V usage is TRBV19 and J usage is TRBJ2-2, with TRBD1 matching over 10 bases. The CDR3 runs to 17 residues. V dropped 5 bases and J dropped 1; count of bases not matched to a gene: 7. The germline CDR1 and CDR2 sequences are LNHDA and SQIVND (reference sequence). CDR3 in DNA: TGTGCCAGTAGTCCCCGGGACAGGGGATGGAACACCGGGGAGCTGTTTTTT. It specifies CASSPRDRGWNTGELFF.

The genes are TRBV4-3 and TRBJ2-1, with TRBD2 matching over 7 bases. Unmatched junction bases numbered 14, after V lost 6 bases and J lost 3 bases. The germline gives CDR1 LGHNA, CDR2 YSLEER. This CDR3 has 17 amino acids. The CDR3: CASSSLAATFSYNEQFF. DNA of the CDR3: TGCGCCAGCAGTTCTCTAGCGGCCACCTTTAGCTACAATGAGCAGTTCTTC.

The chain couples TRBV7-2 to TRBJ2-1; D possibly corresponds to TRBD2 (6 bases). The germline V gene encodes CDR1 SGHTA and CDR2 FQGNSA. V dropped 1 base and J dropped 0 bases, with 7 bases sitting between them. The CDR3 spans 15 residues. The CDR3 nucleotides are TGTGCCAGCAGCTTAGTAGCGGACTCCTACAATGAGCAGTTCTTC. Its protein product is CASSLVADSYNEQFF.

The chain has TRBV19 and TRBJ2-2, with 9 bases fitting TRBD1. The germline CDR1 and CDR2 sequences are LNHDA and SQIVND (reference sequence). The CDR3 spans 15 residues. V was pared by 7 bases and J by 7 bases, with 10 bases of the junction left unmatched. This CDR3 is CASTMGDREIGELFF. The CDR3 nucleotides read TGTGCCAGTACCATGGGGGACAGGGAAATCGGGGAGCTGTTTTTT.

This clone was counted a few times. The chain couples TRBV16 to TRBJ2-5, with unresolved D. CDR1 and CDR2 from the germline V gene are KGHSY and FQNENV. The CDR3 sequence is 11 residues long. V lost 2 bases and J lost 2, with 0 bases in between. The CDR3 sequence is CASSQQETQYF. DNA of the CDR3: TGTGCCAGCAGCCAACAAGAGACCCAGTACTTC.

The CDR3 nucleotides are TGTGCCAGCAGCCTGGGGACTAGCGGGATGTACGAGCAGTACTTC. Protein: CASSLGTSGMYEQYF. This chain uses TRBV5-4 with TRBJ2-5, with 13 bases fitting TRBD2. Near its end, the DNA agrees better with TRBJ2-7, so the J call may be wrong. The CDR3 runs 15 residues. Germline V lookup: CDR1 SGHNT, CDR2 YYREEE (reference sequence).

This clone was detected only once. CDR3 residues: CASSPKTGVDNYGYTF. The CDR3 region has the DNA TGTGCCAGCAGTCCTAAAACAGGGGTGGATAACTATGGCTACACCTTC. V gene TRBV7-3 combines with J gene TRBJ1-2; 7 bases match TRBD1. The CDR3 is made up of 16 amino acids. Germline V CDR1 and CDR2: SGHTA, FQGTGA. V trimming: 6 bases; J trimming: 1 base; junction bases outside the gene matches: 11.

This chain links TRBV5-1 with TRBJ1-1; D is possibly TRBD1 (6 bases). Germline CDR1 SGHRS, CDR2 YFSETQ. The length of the CDR3 is 13 residues. Between the trimmed V and J ends, which lost 8 bases and 7 bases, there was a span of 18 bases. In DNA, the CDR3 is TGCGCCAGTTTCAGGGGAACCGATGGTGAAGCTTTCTTT. Translating it yields CASFRGTDGEAFF.

CDR3 residues: CASSERDSNQPQHF. The CDR3 DNA sequence: TGTGCCAGCAGTGAGAGAGATAGCAATCAGCCCCAGCATTTT. This chain connects TRBV2 to TRBJ1-5; D is uncertain. CDR1 and CDR2 from the germline V gene are SNHLY and FYNNEI. The CDR3 runs 14 residues. With 3 bases removed from V and 0 bases from J, the gap between germline ends came to 6 bases. Full variable domain (rest looked up from reference TRBV2 and TRBJ1-5): EPEVTQTPSHQVTQMGQEVILRCVPISNHLYFYWYRQILGQKVEFLVSFYNNEISEKSEIFDDQFSVERPDGSNFTLKIRSTKLEDSAMYFCASSERDSNQPQHFGDGTRLSIL.

This clone has just a few counts. V usage is TRBV25-1 and J usage is TRBJ2-7; tentative D call: TRBD1 (5 bases). The germline CDR1 and CDR2 sequences are MGHDK and SYGVNS. The CDR3 is 13 amino acids. V was cut by 6 bases and J by 3 bases, with 12 bases left in between. This chain's CDR3 is CASRGQGNYEQYF. The CDR3 nucleotides are TGTGCCAGCAGAGGACAAGGGAACTACGAGCAGTACTTC.

In this sample, this clone turned up a few times. J is TRBJ1-4 and V is TRBV6-1; 9 bases map to TRBD1. The V gene's germline CDR1 is MNHNS and CDR2 SASEGT. The CDR3 contains 13 residues. The ends lost 4 bases at V and 8 bases at J; junction bases unmatched: 2. As DNA, the CDR3 is TGTGCCAGCAGTGGGGACAGGGCCGAAAAACTGTTTTTT. This gives the protein CASSGDRAEKLFF.

The chain carries TRBV13 and TRBJ2-5; TRBD2 matches 7 bases. Germline V CDR1 and CDR2: PRHDT, FYEKMQ (reference sequence). The CDR3 has 16 residues. Trimming removed 5 bases from V and 2 bases from J; junction bases left unmatched: 11. The CDR3 sequence: CASSHALVSGQETQYF. In DNA, the CDR3 is TGTGCCAGCAGCCATGCTCTGGTTAGCGGGCAAGAGACCCAGTACTTC.

The V and J genes are TRBV5-5 and TRBJ2-7; D is possibly TRBD1 (6 bases). Per the germline V gene, CDR1 is SGHKS and CDR2 is YYEKEE (reference sequence). The CDR3 runs to 15 residues. Between the trimmed V and J ends, which lost 0 bases and 5 bases, there was a span of 15 bases. CDR3 DNA sequence: TGTGCCAGCAGCTTGGCTCAGGGGAAGTTCCACGAGCAGTACTTC. Translating gives CASSLAQGKFHEQYF.

This clone was observed a handful of times. J is TRBJ1-1 and V is TRBV7-3; tentative D call: TRBD1 (5 bases). The V end was cut by 5 bases, the J end by 1 base, with 8 bases between. Germline V CDR1 and CDR2: SGHTA, FQGTGA. The CDR3 sequence is 13 residues long. CDR3: CASSQQENTEAFF. Here the CDR3 DNA reads TGTGCCAGCAGCCAACAGGAGAACACTGAAGCTTTCTTT.

V gene TRBV11-2 combines with J gene TRBJ2-7; no definite D call. In germline, CDR1 is SGHAT, CDR2 FQNNGV. The CDR3 runs to 13 residues. Trimming stripped 5 bases from V and 4 bases from J, with 12 bases between. Here the CDR3 DNA reads TGTGCCAGCAGCGGATCAACTACGTACGAGCAGTACTTC. Translating it yields CASSGSTTYEQYF.

The chain carries TRBV27 and TRBJ1-4; D gene ambiguous. From germline, CDR1 is MNHEY and CDR2 SMNVEV (reference sequence). CDR3 length: 14 residues. Trimming took off 8 bases at V and 8 bases at J, with 18 bases between the two ends. The CDR3 is CASSIRAGGEKLFF. The CDR3 DNA reads TGTGCCAGCTCAATACGGGCTGGCGGCGAAAAACTGTTTTTT.

This clone was recorded a few times. The rearrangement uses TRBV2 and TRBJ1-2; 10 bases match TRBD1. The CDR3 length is 14 residues. The germline V gene has CDR1 SNHLY and CDR2 FYNNEI. V gave up 3 bases and J gave up 5 bases; unmatched junction bases: 3. CDR3 region: CASSDPGQGYGYTF. The CDR3 coding sequence is TGTGCCAGCAGTGATCCGGGACAGGGGTATGGCTACACCTTC. Variable domain in full (rest from reference TRBV2 and TRBJ1-2): EPEVTQTPSHQVTQMGQEVILRCVPISNHLYFYWYRQILGQKVEFLVSFYNNEISEKSEIFDDQFSVERPDGSNFTLKIRSTKLEDSAMYFCASSDPGQGYGYTFGSGTRLTVV.